This T cell receptor beta chain was profiled in a study of early T cells in non-severe SARS-CoV-2 infection. Per the germline V gene, CDR1 is SGHTA and CDR2 is FQGNSA. This CDR3 has 18 residues. V lost 3 bases to trimming and J lost 1 base, with 18 bases between them. This clonotype has at least ten counts. TCRdb reprocessed the 5' RACE reads via MiXCR and lists one record per CDR3 protein. This sample has 20,000 to 25,000 distinct CDR3 sequences, with around 5% found just once. Sequencing was done on a sample of whole blood. This chain connects TRBV7-2 to TRBJ2-2; D perhaps matches TRBD2 (6 bases). The sequence came from an adult who was a healthcare worker with PCR-confirmed SARS-CoV-2 infection or an uninfected control (not recorded which). The CDR3 sequence: CASSFRLAPTLNTGELFF. The CDR3 DNA reads as TGTGCCAGCAGCTTTCGCCTAGCGCCTACATTGAACACCGGGGAGCTGTTTTTT.